These T cell receptor beta chains were read from a single sample in a study of cytomegalovirus exposure and HLA in healthy donors. Generated by immunoSEQ multiplex PCR, the TCRdb table keeps only in-frame clones and is missing some. The sample has about 88,000 clones; over 80% are singletons. Material: PBMCs. The receptors come from a young man in good health and CMV-seronegative. Each CDR3 is given with its conserved first and last residue. A D gene is named only where the DNA matches it firmly. Part of the rows lack a size; the others show once, few, many or a class for expanded clones.

D gene | J gene | clone size | V gene | CDR3 protein | CDR3 DNA
NA | TRBJ2-3 | NA | TRBV23-1 | CASSHGSPNLGTQYF | TGCGCCAGCAGTCACGGGTCACCAAATCTGGGTACGCAGTATTTT
TRBD2 | TRBJ2-3 | NA | TRBV7-2 | CASSSYRLAGVTDTQYF | TGTGCCAGCAGCTCTTACCGACTAGCGGGAGTGACAGATACGCAGTATTTT
TRBD1 | TRBJ1-2 | NA | TRBV6-5 | CASSIPGTGGYTF | TGTGCCAGCAGTATCCCGGGGACAGGGGGCTACACCTTC
TRBD1 | TRBJ1-4 | NA | TRBV27 | CASSPRTGGNEKLFF | TGTGCCAGCAGTCCGAGGACAGGGGGAAATGAAAAACTGTTTTTT
NA | TRBJ1-5 | NA | TRBV6-1 | CASSSDRNQPQHF | TGTGCCAGCAGTTCGGACAGAAATCAGCCCCAGCATTTT
NA | TRBJ2-1 | NA | TRBV4-3 | CASSQDSGPGLGGEQFF | TGCGCCAGCAGCCAAGATTCGGGACCAGGGCTGGGGGGTGAGCAGTTCTTC
NA | TRBJ1-2 | NA | TRBV6-1 | CASSSRAGTYGYTF | TGTGCCAGCAGTAGCCGGGCAGGGACTTATGGCTACACCTTC
NA | TRBJ2-3 | NA | TRBV4-3 | CASSQGTASTDTQYF | TGCGCCAGCAGCCAAGGGACAGCCTCCACAGATACGCAGTATTTT
NA | TRBJ1-1 | NA | TRBV2 | CASSEARAPGTEAFF | TGTGCCAGCAGTGAAGCGCGGGCTCCGGGCACTGAAGCTTTCTTT
TRBD2 | TRBJ2-7 | NA | TRBV6-5 | CARVGLAGGHYEQYF | TGTGCCAGGGTAGGACTAGCGGGAGGGCACTACGAGCAGTACTTC
NA | TRBJ1-1 | NA | TRBV29-1 | CSLNGAFF | TGCAGCCTCAACGGAGCTTTCTTT
TRBD2 | TRBJ2-7 | few | TRBV9 | CASSPGGEGRLGF | TGTGCCAGCAGCCCAGGTGGGGAGGGGCGATTGGGCTTC
TRBD1 | TRBJ1-2 | NA | TRBV6-5 | CASSSTGGRRGYGYTF | TGTGCCAGCAGTTCGACAGGGGGCCGCCGTGGCTATGGCTACACCTTC
TRBD1 | TRBJ2-5 | NA | TRBV28 | CASSLFSIGTGVGETQYF | TGTGCCAGCAGTTTATTCAGTATCGGGACAGGGGTAGGAGAGACCCAGTACTTC
NA | TRBJ2-7 | once | TRBV7-9 | CASSPRTYEQYF | TGTGCCAGCAGCCCCCGGACTTACGAGCAGTACTTC
NA | TRBJ1-2 | once | TRBV5-1 | CASSLEGQSYGYTF | TGCGCCAGCAGCTTGGAAGGACAGTCTTATGGCTACACCTTC
TRBD1 | TRBJ2-3 | few | TRBV19 | CASSQQGVSSTDTQYF | TGTGCCAGTAGTCAACAGGGGGTCTCTAGCACAGATACGCAGTATTTT
NA | TRBJ2-7 | NA | TRBV29-1 | CSAETATYEQYF | TGCAGCGCAGAGACTGCTACCTACGAGCAGTACTTC
NA | TRBJ2-5 | NA | TRBV11-3 | CASSLAPKETQYF | TGTGCCAGCAGCTTAGCGCCTAAAGAGACCCAGTACTTC
NA | TRBJ2-2 | NA | TRBV6-6 | CASRAGTLSGELFF | TGTGCCAGCAGAGCCGGGACTTTATCCGGGGAGCTGTTTTTT
NA | TRBJ2-3 | NA | TRBV2 | CASIYPPAAVGDTQYF | TGTGCCAGCATATATCCCCCAGCGGCAGTGGGGGATACGCAGTATTTT
TRBD2 | TRBJ2-5 | NA | TRBV19 | CASSRSSGRRGTQYF | TGTGCCAGTAGTAGGTCTAGCGGGAGGCGGGGGACCCAGTACTTC
TRBD1 | TRBJ1-6 | few | TRBV28 | CASSLSGGRSPLHF | TGTGCCAGCAGTTTATCAGGGGGCAGGTCACCCCTCCACTTT
TRBD1 | TRBJ1-6 | NA | TRBV18 | CASSPLGQGNNSPLHF | TGTGCCAGCTCACCACTAGGACAGGGCAATAATTCACCCCTCCACTTT
TRBD2 | TRBJ2-1 | NA | TRBV19 | CASTSLAGYNEQFF | TGTGCCAGTACGAGCCTAGCGGGGTACAATGAGCAGTTCTTC
NA | TRBJ1-1 | NA | TRBV19 | CASSIEGRVSTEAFF | TGTGCCAGTAGTATAGAGGGCAGGGTAAGCACTGAAGCTTTCTTT
NA | TRBJ2-5 | NA | TRBV4-3 | CASSQDLSAQETQYF | TGCGCCAGCAGCCAAGATCTAAGCGCGCAAGAGACCCAGTACTTC
NA | TRBJ2-7 | few | TRBV10-2 | CASSLTRRVEQYF | TGCGCCAGCAGTCTTACTAGGCGGGTCGAGCAGTACTTC
NA | TRBJ2-2 | NA | TRBV6-4 | CASSDTFERGTNTGELFF | TGTGCCAGCAGTGATACGTTTGAACGGGGAACGAACACCGGGGAGCTGTTTTTT
TRBD2 | TRBJ2-5 | NA | TRBV28 | CASSLDAGAGETQYF | TGTGCCAGCAGTTTAGATGCGGGAGCGGGGGAGACCCAGTACTTC
NA | TRBJ2-7 | NA | TRBV21-1 | CASSKVPAGGPYEQYF | TGTGCCAGCAGCAAAGTGCCAGCGGGAGGCCCCTACGAGCAGTACTTC
TRBD1 | TRBJ1-1 | NA | TRBV5-4 | CASSGGIGGGGWVAFF | TGTGCCAGCAGCGGAGGCATCGGAGGGGGCGGTTGGGTGGCTTTCTTT
TRBD2 | TRBJ2-1 | NA | TRBV7-3 | CASSPTGIAGYNEQFF | TGTGCCAGCAGCCCAACCGGTATAGCGGGATACAATGAGCAGTTCTTC
TRBD1 | TRBJ2-7 | NA | TRBV7-8 | CASSLTRTGLTEQYF | TGTGCCAGCAGCTTGACAAGGACAGGGCTTACGGAGCAGTACTTC
NA | TRBJ1-5 | NA | TRBV30 | CAWSVLRSNQPQHF | TGTGCCTGGAGTGTGCTCAGGAGCAATCAGCCCCAGCATTTT
TRBD2 | TRBJ2-7 | NA | TRBV15 | CATSTERLAGGEQYF | TGTGCCACCAGCACCGAAAGGCTAGCGGGAGGCGAGCAGTACTTC
NA | TRBJ2-7 | NA | TRBV14 | CASSLRRTGSYEQYF | TGTGCCAGCAGCCTCCGCCGGACGGGATCCTACGAGCAGTACTTC
NA | TRBJ2-2 | NA | TRBV9 | CASSVGQFSTGELFF | TGTGCCAGCAGCGTTGGACAGTTCTCCACCGGGGAGCTGTTTTTT
NA | TRBJ2-3 | NA | TRBV7-2 | CASSWGEGTDTQYF | TGTGCCAGCTCATGGGGGGAAGGCACAGATACGCAGTATTTT
NA | TRBJ1-4 | NA | TRBV16 | CASSQSEVPATNEKLFF | TGTGCCAGCAGCCAATCGGAGGTCCCCGCAACTAATGAAAAACTGTTTTTT
TRBD2 | TRBJ2-3 | NA | TRBV18 | CASSPGRSGSPDTQYF | TGTGCCAGCTCACCAGGTCGAAGCGGGAGTCCAGATACGCAGTATTTT
NA | TRBJ2-1 | NA | TRBV7-2 | CASRLLEDEQFF | TGTGCCAGCAGGTTACTAGAAGACGAGCAGTTCTTC
NA | TRBJ2-2 | NA | TRBV29-1 | CSVVTVNTGELFF | TGCAGCGTTGTTACAGTGAACACCGGGGAGCTGTTTTTT
NA | TRBJ2-7 | NA | TRBV13 | CASSSMSYEQYF | TGTGCCAGCAGCTCCATGTCCTACGAGCAGTACTTC
TRBD1 | TRBJ2-7 | NA | TRBV7-7 | CASSPSGQPYEQYF | TGTGCTAGCAGCCCCTCGGGACAGCCCTACGAGCAGTACTTC
TRBD1 | TRBJ2-6 | NA | TRBV19 | CATGVANVLTF | TGTGCTACAGGGGTAGCCAACGTCCTGACTTTC